The present entry profiles one T cell receptor beta chain with its context. The antigen remains undetermined. PCR employed 60 Vbeta and 13 Jbeta primers. Profiled with immunoSEQ multiplex PCR; TCRdb holds only in-frame clones, not every one. The sample contains 120,000 or so clones, approximately 86% of which appear only once. The data are from a study of cytomegalovirus exposure and HLA in healthy donors. Study-wide results and caveats: Earlier results showed most TCR beta V segments being productive about 90% or about 30% of the time. A highly shared variant cluster was judged a likely technical artifact. Later analysis identified several of the most significant clusters that appeared linked to common viral pathogens.

This CDR3 contains 14 residues. V was pared by 5 bases and J by 6 bases, with 17 bases between. CDR1 and CDR2 (germline): SGHTA, FQGNSA. Sequenced: PBMCs. The gene calls are TRBV7-2 and TRBJ2-7, with a weak D call TRBD2 (6 bases). The source of this sequence is a middle-aged man in good health and CMV-seronegative. In DNA, the CDR3 is TGTGCCAGCAGCCATCGGACGGGTAGCGGCGAGCAGTACTTC. Translating gives CASSHRTGSGEQYF.